Described below is a single T cell receptor beta chain sequence and its context. Its target is not known. This sample was included in a study of beta chain features in type 1 diabetes. Study findings and constraints: Amplification by PCR could prefer shorter templates, with the same effect in patients and controls. Among patients with Type 1 diabetes, TCRB CDR3s were moderately but significantly shorter in every one of the four CD4+ subsets.

Populations obtained by sorting all exceeded 95% purity. cDNA synthesis used the whole RNA isolate, giving expressed TCRB sequences. Using immunoSEQ multiplex PCR, the repertoire was profiled, and TCRdb retains in-frame clones only, with some absent. The top ten clones hold under 0.095% of a sample with hundreds of thousands of clones, roughly 15% of them seen once. This clonotype originated in a man between 18 and 29 years old in good health. Material: naive CD4+ T cells from blood.

The CDR3 nucleotides are TGTGCCAGCAGTCTACCCGGGGGGCAAAACATTCAGTACTTC. Encoded protein: CASSLPGGQNIQYF. The gene calls are TRBV7-2 and TRBJ2-4; weak D call: TRBD2 (7 bases). This CDR3 is 14 amino acids long. V was clipped by 6 bases and J by 5 bases, with 14 bases between them. In germline, CDR1 is SGHTA, CDR2 FQGNSA.